This T cell receptor beta chain was recorded in a study of OX40 agonist ivuxolimab in advanced cancers. Assay used: immunoSEQ multiplex PCR; TCRdb lists only in-frame clones, some missing. In the table there are tens of thousands of clones, roughly four fifths of which are singletons. V was trimmed by 0 bases and J by 3 bases, leaving 11 bases between them. The CDR3 sequence is 15 residues long. CDR1 and CDR2 (germline): MGHRA, YSYEKL. Study-wide results and limits: Clonal expansion among partial responders at 0.1-3.0 mg/kg ranked near the lowest.

Remarks on this clone: Its specificity is unknown.

The origin of this receptor is an adult with an advanced solid tumor such as melanoma, head and neck, liver or kidney cancer. This specimen consisted of CD4+ or CD8+ T cells sorted from blood, obtained in a trial of the OX40 agonist ivuxolimab. The chain carries TRBV4-1 and TRBJ1-2; D is unresolved. CDR3 residues: CASSQERGSDYGYTF. CDR3 DNA sequence: TGCGCCAGCAGCCAAGAACGGGGTTCGGACTATGGCTACACCTTC.